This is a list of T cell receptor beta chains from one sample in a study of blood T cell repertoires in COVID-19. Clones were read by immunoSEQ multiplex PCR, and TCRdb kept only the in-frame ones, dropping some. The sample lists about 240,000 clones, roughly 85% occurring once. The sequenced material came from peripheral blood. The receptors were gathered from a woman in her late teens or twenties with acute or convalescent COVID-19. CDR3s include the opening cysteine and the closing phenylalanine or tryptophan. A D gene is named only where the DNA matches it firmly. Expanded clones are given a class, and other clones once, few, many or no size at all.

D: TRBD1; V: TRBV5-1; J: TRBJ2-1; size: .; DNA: TGCGCCAGCAGCGGACGGACAGGGGGCTACAATGAGCAGTTCTTC; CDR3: CASSGRTGGYNEQFF
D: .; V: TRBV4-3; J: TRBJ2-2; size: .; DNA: TGCGCCAGCAGCCAAGGAGGTGGTTGGGCCGGGGAGCTGTTTTTT; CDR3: CASSQGGGWAGELFF
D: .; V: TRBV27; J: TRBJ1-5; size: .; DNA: TGTGCCAGCAGTTTCCGCCGGGGTCTTGGGGGCGAGCGAAATCAGCCCCAGCATTTT; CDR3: CASSFRRGLGGERNQPQHF
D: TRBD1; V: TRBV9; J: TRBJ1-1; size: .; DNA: TGTGCCAGCACTCGGGACAGGGGGAACACTGAAGCTTTCTTT; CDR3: CASTRDRGNTEAFF
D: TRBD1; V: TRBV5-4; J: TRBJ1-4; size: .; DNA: TGTGCCAGCAGCTCTAAGAGGGGACAGGGGACTTTGAATGAAAAACTGTTTTTT; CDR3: CASSSKRGQGTLNEKLFF
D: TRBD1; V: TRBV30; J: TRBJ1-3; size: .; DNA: TGTGCCTGGAGTGCCACAGGGGGAACTGGAAACACCATATATTTT; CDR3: CAWSATGGTGNTIYF
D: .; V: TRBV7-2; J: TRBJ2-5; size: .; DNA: TGTGCCAGCAGCTTAGCCCAGGGTTCAGAGACCCAGTACTTC; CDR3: CASSLAQGSETQYF
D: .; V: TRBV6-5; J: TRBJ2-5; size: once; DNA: TGTGCCAGCAGCCGTGACAGAGAAGAGACCCAGTACTTC; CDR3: CASSRDREETQYF
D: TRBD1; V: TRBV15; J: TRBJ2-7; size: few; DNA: TGTGCCACCAGCAGAAAGAGACAGGGGACATCCTCCTACGAGCAGTACTTC; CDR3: CATSRKRQGTSSYEQYF
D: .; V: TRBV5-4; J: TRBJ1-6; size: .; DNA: TGTGCCAGCTCTGGAGGCGATTCACCCCTCCACTTT; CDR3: CASSGGDSPLHF
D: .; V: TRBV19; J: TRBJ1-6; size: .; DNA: TGTGCCAGTAATACGGGGGACTCCTATAATTCACCCCTCCACTTT; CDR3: CASNTGDSYNSPLHF
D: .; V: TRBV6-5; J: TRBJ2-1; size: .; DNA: TGTGCCAGCAGTTACTCGGGCGACCCTTACAATGAGCAGTTCTTC; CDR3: CASSYSGDPYNEQFF
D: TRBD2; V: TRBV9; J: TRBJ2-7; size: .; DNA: TGTGCCAGCAGCCCAGCCCCGGGAGGGCCGGGCGAGCAGTACTTC; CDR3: CASSPAPGGPGEQYF
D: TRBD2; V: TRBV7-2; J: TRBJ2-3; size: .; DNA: TGTGCCAGCAGCCCCCACCCTCTAGCGGGAGTCTCAGATACGCAGTATTTT; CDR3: CASSPHPLAGVSDTQYF
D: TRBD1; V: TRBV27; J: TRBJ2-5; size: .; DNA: TGTGCCAGCAGTTTATGGTCGGGACAGGGAGGAGAGACCCAGTACTTC; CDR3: CASSLWSGQGGETQYF